This T cell receptor beta chain was recorded in a study of cytomegalovirus exposure and HLA in healthy donors. Study-level background: The 90 to 150 validation repertoires were produced on the same platform as the roughly 670 repertoires of the first cohort. This was reported in a later analysis.

The germline V gene encodes CDR1 SGHTA and CDR2 FQGNSA. V gave up 5 bases and J gave up 1 base; unmatched junction bases: 14. The CDR3 covers 17 residues. Sequencing used immunoSEQ multiplex PCR; TCRdb keeps in-frame clones, though not all of them. The repertoire has over 150,000 clones, 96% of them found once; the top ten carry 0.89%. This clone was observed once. Its antigen is not identified. General observations from the study: Clusters of TCRs from the first cohort tended to co-occur in the roughly 120 validation repertoires (as a later analysis found).

The sample consisted of PBMCs. This TCR derives from a woman aged 18-29 years in good health and CMV-seronegative. This sequence joins TRBV7-2 and TRBJ2-7; 7 positions match TRBD1. The CDR3 here is CASSPQPGPGGSYEQYF. The CDR3 DNA follows: TGTGCCAGCAGCCCACAACCGGGGCCAGGGGGATCCTACGAGCAGTACTTC.